The 20 T cell receptor beta chains listed next were all sequenced from one sample in a study of blood T cell repertoires in COVID-19. Clones were read by immunoSEQ multiplex PCR, and TCRdb kept only the in-frame ones, dropping some. The sample has 250,000 or so clones, 70% to 85% seen once. The sequenced sample was peripheral blood. All receptors derive from a woman older than 75 with acute or convalescent COVID-19.

This chain links TRBV20-1 with TRBJ2-5; maybe TRBD2 (6 bases). Trimming removed 6 bases at V and 4 bases at J, with 9 bases between. Germline V gene lookup returns CDR1 DFQATT and CDR2 SNEGSKA (reference sequence). This CDR3 has 11 amino acids. CDR3 coding DNA: TGCAGTGCCGGACTAAGAGAGACCCAGTACTTC. Residues: CSAGLRETQYF.

This chain joins TRBV5-4 and TRBJ1-2, with TRBD1 identical over 8 bases. The CDR3 length is 14 residues. Trimming at V came to 3 bases and at J to 3 bases, leaving 4 bases not matched to a gene. CDR1 is SGHNT, CDR2 YYREEE, per germline (reference sequence). The CDR3 sequence is CASSSGQADYGYTF. In DNA, the CDR3 is TGTGCCAGCAGCTCGGGACAGGCTGACTATGGCTACACCTTC.

This sequence joins TRBV28 and TRBJ1-3; the match to TRBD1 covers 7 bases. Germline CDR1 is MDHEN and CDR2 is SYDVKM. The CDR3 covers 15 residues. With V trimmed by 6 bases and J by 3 bases, 8 bases remained unmatched. The CDR3 nucleotides read TGTGCCAGCAGGTCCACAGGGGCCATTGGAAACACCATATATTTT. It yields the protein CASRSTGAIGNTIYF.

The V gene is TRBV20-1, the J gene TRBJ1-1, with 8 bases matching TRBD1. J was trimmed by 8 bases and V by 3 bases; bases with no gene match: 2. Germline CDR1 reads DFQATT; CDR2 reads SNEGSKA (reference sequence). The CDR3 is 11 amino acids. This CDR3 is CSARAGGEAFF. The CDR3 nucleotides read TGCAGTGCTAGGGCAGGGGGCGAAGCTTTCTTT.

This clone was seen more than once but under ten times. The chain links TRBV7-9 to TRBJ1-5; D is possibly TRBD1 (6 bases). The CDR3 loop spans 15 amino acids. V lost 1 base and J lost 4, with 11 bases in between. Germline assignment: CDR1 SEHNR and CDR2 FQNEAQ (reference sequence). The CDR3 reads CASSLDGGANQPQHF. The CDR3 bases are TGTGCCAGCAGCTTAGACGGGGGGGCAAATCAGCCCCAGCATTTT.

The chain couples TRBV3-1 (or the pseudogene TRBV3-2) to TRBJ1-1; D call uncertain. The CDR3 is made up of 13 amino acids. The V gene's germline CDR1 is LGHDT and CDR2 YNNKEL (reference sequence). V shed 4 bases and J shed 10 bases, with 16 bases lying between them. The CDR3 is CASSPVRSSRAFF. DNA for the CDR3: TGTGCCAGCAGCCCGGTGAGGTCCTCGAGAGCTTTCTTT.

The V and J genes are TRBV19 and TRBJ2-5, with a weak D call TRBD1 (5 bases). CDR3 length: 12 amino acids. V was clipped by 5 bases and J by 6 bases, with 10 bases between them. The germline gives CDR1 LNHDA, CDR2 SQIVND (reference sequence). CDR3 region: CASSQGGQTQYF. CDR3 nucleotides: TGTGCCAGTAGTCAGGGTGGCCAGACCCAGTACTTC.

The chain employs TRBV4-1 and TRBJ2-7; tentatively, D is TRBD2 (6 bases). The V end was cut by 3 bases, the J end by 4 bases, with 13 bases between. The CDR3 runs to 14 residues. Per the germline V gene, CDR1 is MGHRA and CDR2 is YSYEKL. CDR3 DNA sequence: TGCGCCAGCAGCCAGCCGAACCGGGGGTACGAGCAGTACTTC. Protein: CASSQPNRGYEQYF.

This chain connects TRBV30 to TRBJ1-1; D not certain. Trimming pared 0 bases from V and 3 bases from J, leaving 8 bases between. CDR1 GTSNPN and CDR2 SVGIG come from the germline V gene (reference sequence). There are 13 residues in the CDR3. The CDR3 sequence is CAWSVREDTEAFF. The CDR3 coding sequence is TGTGCCTGGAGTGTAAGAGAAGACACTGAAGCTTTCTTT.

The J gene is TRBJ1-3, the V gene TRBV28; 8 bases map to TRBD1. CDR1 and CDR2 from the germline V gene are MDHEN and SYDVKM. V gave up 7 bases and J gave up 2 bases; unmatched junction bases: 4. The CDR3 runs to 14 residues. The CDR3 region is CASKEDRAGNTIYF. In DNA, the CDR3 is TGTGCCAGCAAGGAGGACAGGGCTGGAAACACCATATATTTT. Variable domain in full (rest from reference TRBV28 and TRBJ1-3): DVKVTQSSRYLVKRTGEKVFLECVQDMDHENMFWYRQDPGLGLRLIYFSYDVKMKEKGDIPEGYSVSREKKERFSLILESASTNQTSMYLCASKEDRAGNTIYFGEGSWLTVV.

This clone was seen only a few times. The rearrangement uses TRBV28 and TRBJ2-7, with a tentative D call TRBD2 (5 bases). The germline CDR1 and CDR2 sequences are MDHEN and SYDVKM. V lost 1 base and J 7 bases, leaving 8 bases between the germline ends. The CDR3 loop spans 12 amino acids. CDR3 DNA sequence: TGTGCCAGCAGTTTATTCACGGGGGAGCAGTACTTC. It encodes CASSLFTGEQYF.

This CDR3 reads CASTPRTSRAGELFF. The CDR3 DNA reads as TGTGCCAGCACCCCCCGGACTAGTCGCGCCGGGGAGCTGTTTTTT. The chain employs TRBV7-2 and TRBJ2-2; 7 bases fit TRBD2. J was trimmed by 6 bases and V by 7 bases; bases with no gene match: 11. Germline values: CDR1 SGHTA, CDR2 FQGNSA. The CDR3 runs to 15 residues.

The J gene is TRBJ2-1, the V gene TRBV28; TRBD2 matches at 11 bases. CDR1 is MDHEN, CDR2 SYDVKM, per germline. V lost 6 bases and J lost 2; bases outside the gene matches: 9. This CDR3 comprises 17 residues. The CDR3 sequence: CASRPTSGRGTYNEQFF. The CDR3 bases are TGTGCCAGCAGACCCACTAGCGGGAGAGGGACCTACAATGAGCAGTTCTTC.

This rearrangement joins TRBV5-4 to TRBJ1-1; D may be TRBD1 (5 bases). The CDR3 spans 14 residues. Germline V gene lookup returns CDR1 SGHNT and CDR2 YYREEE (reference sequence). Trimming left V 2 bases short and J 1 base short, with 9 bases between. The CDR3 is CASSFGGKNTEAFF. The DNA of the CDR3 is TGTGCCAGCAGCTTCGGGGGGAAGAACACTGAAGCTTTCTTT.

This chain joins TRBV7-3 and TRBJ2-2, with TRBD1 matching over 9 bases. With 5 bases clipped from V and 1 base from J, the junction kept 2 bases outside the gene matches. There are 15 residues in the CDR3. Germline-derived CDR1 and CDR2 are SGHTA and FQGTGA. Written as DNA, the CDR3 is TGTGCCAGCAGCCTGGGACAGGGGAACACCGGGGAGCTGTTTTTT. Encoded protein: CASSLGQGNTGELFF.

The rearrangement joins TRBV9 to TRBJ2-1; 11 nucleotides align to TRBD2. CDR3 size: 15 residues. Germline V gene lookup returns CDR1 SGDLS and CDR2 YYNGEE. Trimming took 4 bases from V and 7 from J; bases not matched to a gene: 7. The CDR3 DNA sequence: TGTGCCAGCAGCCCCCCCGGGACTAGCGGTAATGAGCAGTTCTTC. Its protein product is CASSPPGTSGNEQFF.

This clone was seen a few times. V usage is TRBV7-8 and J usage is TRBJ2-7; 10 bases map to TRBD1. The CDR3 sequence is 15 residues long. J was trimmed by 3 bases and V by 4 bases; bases with no gene match: 6. Germline lookup yields CDR1 SGHVS and CDR2 FQNEAQ. CDR3 bases: TGTGCCAGCAGCTCCGGGACAGGGGCCCACTACGAGCAGTACTTC. This encodes CASSSGTGAHYEQYF.

This CDR3 is CASSHGGGNQPQHF. The CDR3 DNA sequence: TGTGCCAGCAGCCATGGGGGGGGCAATCAGCCCCAGCATTTT. The chain recombines TRBV7-2 with TRBJ1-5; possibly TRBD1 for D (5 bases). V was pared by 5 bases and J by 2 bases, with 10 bases between. This CDR3 region has 14 residues. Germline assignment: CDR1 SGHTA and CDR2 FQGNSA.

This chain connects TRBV6-4 to TRBJ1-2; no clear D. Germline V gene lookup returns CDR1 MRHNA and CDR2 SNTAGT. The CDR3 sequence is 13 residues long. Between the trimmed V and J ends, which lost 10 bases and 3 bases, there was a span of 15 bases. The CDR3 spells CATQLSGHYGYTF. CDR3 sequence (DNA): TGTGCCACCCAGTTATCGGGTCACTATGGCTACACCTTC.

The rearrangement joins TRBV4-1 to TRBJ1-6; 9 nucleotides align to TRBD1. CDR1 is MGHRA and CDR2 is YSYEKL in the germline V gene. With V trimmed by 3 bases and J by 9 bases, 15 bases remained unmatched. The CDR3 has 18 amino acids. CDR3 protein: CASSHAIPGQGISSPLHF. The CDR3 DNA sequence: TGCGCCAGCAGCCATGCCATCCCGGGACAGGGTATTAGTTCACCCCTCCACTTT.